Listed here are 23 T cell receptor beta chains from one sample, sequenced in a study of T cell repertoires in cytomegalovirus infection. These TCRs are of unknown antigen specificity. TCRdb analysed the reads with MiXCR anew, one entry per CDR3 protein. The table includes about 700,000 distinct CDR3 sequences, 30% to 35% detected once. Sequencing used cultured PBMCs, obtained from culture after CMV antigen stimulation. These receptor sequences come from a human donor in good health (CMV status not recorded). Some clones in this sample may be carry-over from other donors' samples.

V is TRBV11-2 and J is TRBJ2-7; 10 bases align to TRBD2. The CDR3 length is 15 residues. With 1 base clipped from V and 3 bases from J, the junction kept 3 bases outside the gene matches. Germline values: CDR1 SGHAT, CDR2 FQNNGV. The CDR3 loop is CASSLASGRVYEQYF. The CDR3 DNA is TGTGCCAGCAGCTTAGCTAGCGGGAGAGTCTACGAGCAGTACTTC.

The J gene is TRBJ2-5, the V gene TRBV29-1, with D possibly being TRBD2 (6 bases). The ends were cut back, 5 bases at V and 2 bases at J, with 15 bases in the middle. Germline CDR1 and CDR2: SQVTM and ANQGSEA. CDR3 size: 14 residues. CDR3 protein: CSVLGGSGQETQYF. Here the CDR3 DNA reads TGCAGCGTTCTCGGAGGGTCGGGGCAAGAGACCCAGTACTTC.

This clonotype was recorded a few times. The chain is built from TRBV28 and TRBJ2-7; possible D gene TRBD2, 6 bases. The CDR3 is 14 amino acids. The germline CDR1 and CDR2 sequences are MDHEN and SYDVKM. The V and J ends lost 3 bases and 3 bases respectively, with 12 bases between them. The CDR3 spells CASSLESGDYEQYF. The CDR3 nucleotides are TGTGCCAGCAGTTTGGAGTCGGGGGACTACGAGCAGTACTTC.

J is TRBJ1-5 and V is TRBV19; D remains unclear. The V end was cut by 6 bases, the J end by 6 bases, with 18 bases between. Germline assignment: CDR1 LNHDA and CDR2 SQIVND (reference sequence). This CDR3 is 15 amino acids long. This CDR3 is CASSGDIMAGQPQHF. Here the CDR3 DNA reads TGTGCCAGTAGCGGCGACATCATGGCCGGTCAGCCCCAGCATTTT.

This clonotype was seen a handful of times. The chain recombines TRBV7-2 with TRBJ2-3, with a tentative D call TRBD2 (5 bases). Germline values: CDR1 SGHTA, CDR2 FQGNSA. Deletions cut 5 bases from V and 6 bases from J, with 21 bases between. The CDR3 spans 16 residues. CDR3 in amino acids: CASSTPLGARADTQYF. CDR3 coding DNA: TGTGCCAGCAGCACTCCCCTGGGAGCGAGAGCGGATACGCAGTATTTT.

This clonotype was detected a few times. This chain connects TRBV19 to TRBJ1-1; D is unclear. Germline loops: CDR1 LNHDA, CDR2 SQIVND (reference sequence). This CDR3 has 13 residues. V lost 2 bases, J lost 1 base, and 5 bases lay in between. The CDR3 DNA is TGTGCCAGTAGTATAATACCGAACACTGAAGCTTTCTTT. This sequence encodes CASSIIPNTEAFF. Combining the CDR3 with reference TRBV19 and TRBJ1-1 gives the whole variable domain DGGITQSPKYLFRKEGQNVTLSCEQNLNHDAMYWYRQDPGQGLRLIYYSQIVNDFQKGDIAEGYSVSREKKESFPLTVTSAQKNPTAFYLCASSIIPNTEAFFGQGTRLTVV.

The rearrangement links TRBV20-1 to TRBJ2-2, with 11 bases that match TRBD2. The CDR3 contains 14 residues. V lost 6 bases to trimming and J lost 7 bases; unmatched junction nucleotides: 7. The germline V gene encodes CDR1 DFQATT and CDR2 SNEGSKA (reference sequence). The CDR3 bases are TGCAGTGCGATAGCGGGGGGGTCCGGCGGGGAGCTGTTTTTT. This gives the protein CSAIAGGSGGELFF.

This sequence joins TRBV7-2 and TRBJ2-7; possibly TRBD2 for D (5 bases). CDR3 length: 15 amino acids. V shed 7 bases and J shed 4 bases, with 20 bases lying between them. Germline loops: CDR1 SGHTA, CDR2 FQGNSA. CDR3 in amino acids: CASTQSGRSGYEQYF. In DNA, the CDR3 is TGTGCCAGCACCCAAAGCGGTAGGTCCGGGTACGAGCAGTACTTC.

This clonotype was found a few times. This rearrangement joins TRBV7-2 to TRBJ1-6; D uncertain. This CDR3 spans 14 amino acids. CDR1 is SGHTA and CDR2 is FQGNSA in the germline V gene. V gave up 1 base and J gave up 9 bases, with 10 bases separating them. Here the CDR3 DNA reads TGTGCCAGCAGCTTAGAAGGTTTCGGTTCACCCCTCCACTTT. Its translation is CASSLEGFGSPLHF.

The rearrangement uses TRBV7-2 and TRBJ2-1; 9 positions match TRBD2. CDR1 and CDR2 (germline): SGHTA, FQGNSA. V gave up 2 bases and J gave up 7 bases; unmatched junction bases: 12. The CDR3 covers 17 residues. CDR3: CASSLSGAGGGSNEQFF. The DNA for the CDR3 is TGTGCCAGCAGCTTAAGCGGCGCGGGGGGGGGCTCGAATGAGCAGTTCTTC.

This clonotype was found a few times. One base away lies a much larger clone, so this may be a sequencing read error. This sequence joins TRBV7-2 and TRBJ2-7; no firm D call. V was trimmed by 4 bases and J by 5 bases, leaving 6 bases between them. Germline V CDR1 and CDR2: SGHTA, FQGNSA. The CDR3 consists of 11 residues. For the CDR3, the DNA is TGTGCCAGCAGCTCCTTCAACGAGCAGTACTTC. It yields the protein CASSSFNEQYF.

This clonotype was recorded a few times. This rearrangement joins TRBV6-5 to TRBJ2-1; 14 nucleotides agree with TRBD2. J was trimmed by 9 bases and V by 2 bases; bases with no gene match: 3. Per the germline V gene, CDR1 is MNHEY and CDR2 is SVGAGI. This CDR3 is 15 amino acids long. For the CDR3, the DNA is TGTGCCAGCAGTTACCGGACTAGCGGGAGGCGTGAGCAGTTCTTC. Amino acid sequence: CASSYRTSGRREQFF.

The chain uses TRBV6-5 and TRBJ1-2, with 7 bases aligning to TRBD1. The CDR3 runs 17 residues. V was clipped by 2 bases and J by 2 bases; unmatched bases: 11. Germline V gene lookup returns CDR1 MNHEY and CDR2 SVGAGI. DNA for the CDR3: TGTGCCAGCAGTTACCACGACAGGGCCGAGAAGAACTATGGCTACACCTTC. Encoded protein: CASSYHDRAEKNYGYTF.

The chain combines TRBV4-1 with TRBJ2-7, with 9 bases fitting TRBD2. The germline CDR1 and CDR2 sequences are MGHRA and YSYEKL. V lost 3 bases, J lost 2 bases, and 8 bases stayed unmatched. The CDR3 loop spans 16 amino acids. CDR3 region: CASSQGAGGRAYEQYF. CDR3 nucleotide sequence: TGCGCCAGCAGCCAGGGAGCGGGAGGAAGGGCCTACGAGCAGTACTTC.

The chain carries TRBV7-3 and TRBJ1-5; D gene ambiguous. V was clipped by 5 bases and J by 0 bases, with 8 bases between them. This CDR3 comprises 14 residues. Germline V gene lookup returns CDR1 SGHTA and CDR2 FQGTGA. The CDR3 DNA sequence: TGTGCCAGCAGCACCCTGTATAGCAATCAGCCCCAGCATTTT. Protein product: CASSTLYSNQPQHF.

The CDR3 DNA sequence: TGTGCTAGTGGTGGGAACCCAGATCAGCCCCAGCATTTT. Translating it yields CASGGNPDQPQHF. V and J are TRBV12-5 and TRBJ1-5; D call uncertain. Germline assignment: CDR1 LGHNT and CDR2 FRNRAP. The CDR3 contains 13 residues. Trimming pared 5 bases from V and 5 bases from J, leaving 10 bases between.

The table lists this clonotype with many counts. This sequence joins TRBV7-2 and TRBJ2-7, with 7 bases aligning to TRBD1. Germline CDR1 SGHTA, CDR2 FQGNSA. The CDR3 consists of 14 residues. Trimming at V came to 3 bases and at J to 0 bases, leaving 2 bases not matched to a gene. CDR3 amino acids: CASSFDRASYEQYF. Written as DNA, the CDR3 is TGTGCCAGCAGCTTTGACAGGGCCTCCTACGAGCAGTACTTC.

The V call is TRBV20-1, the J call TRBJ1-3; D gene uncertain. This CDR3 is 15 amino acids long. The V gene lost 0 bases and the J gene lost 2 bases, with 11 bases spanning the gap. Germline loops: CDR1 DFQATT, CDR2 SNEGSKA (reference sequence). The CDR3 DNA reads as TGCAGTGCTAGAGACAGAACCCACGCTGGAAACACCATATATTTT. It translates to CSARDRTHAGNTIYF.

CDR3 nucleotide sequence: TGTGCCAGCAGCCCCTGGGGTTCCTCCCGGGAAAAACTGTTTTTT. This translates into CASSPWGSSREKLFF. The V call is TRBV7-8, the J call TRBJ1-4; the D is unclear. The ends were cut back, 5 bases at V and 8 bases at J, with 18 bases in the middle. Germline V CDR1 and CDR2: SGHVS, FQNEAQ. The CDR3 has 15 amino acids. Supplemented by reference TRBV7-8 and TRBJ1-4, the full variable domain reads GAGVSQSPRYKVAKRGQDVALRCDPISGHVSLFWYQQALGQGPEFLTYFQNEAQLDKSGLPSDRFFAERPEGSVSTLKIQRTQQEDSAVYLCASSPWGSSREKLFFGSGTQLSVL.

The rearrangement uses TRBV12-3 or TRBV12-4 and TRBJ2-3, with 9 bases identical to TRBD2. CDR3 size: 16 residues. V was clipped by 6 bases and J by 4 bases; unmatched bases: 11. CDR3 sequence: CASRERAGGRSDTQYF. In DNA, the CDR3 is TGTGCCAGCAGGGAGAGGGCGGGGGGGAGGTCAGATACGCAGTATTTT.

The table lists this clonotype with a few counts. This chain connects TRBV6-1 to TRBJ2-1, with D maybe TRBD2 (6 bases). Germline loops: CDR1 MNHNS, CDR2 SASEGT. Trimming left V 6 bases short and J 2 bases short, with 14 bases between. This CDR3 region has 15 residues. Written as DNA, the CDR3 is TGTGCCAGCAGGCTCCAAGGACTAACCTACAATGAGCAGTTCTTC. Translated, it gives CASRLQGLTYNEQFF.

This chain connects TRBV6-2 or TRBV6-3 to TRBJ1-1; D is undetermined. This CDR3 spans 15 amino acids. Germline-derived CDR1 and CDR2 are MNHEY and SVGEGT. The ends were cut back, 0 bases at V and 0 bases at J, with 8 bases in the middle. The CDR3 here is CASSYSPQMNTEAFF. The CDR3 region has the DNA TGTGCCAGCAGTTACTCGCCACAGATGAACACTGAAGCTTTCTTT.

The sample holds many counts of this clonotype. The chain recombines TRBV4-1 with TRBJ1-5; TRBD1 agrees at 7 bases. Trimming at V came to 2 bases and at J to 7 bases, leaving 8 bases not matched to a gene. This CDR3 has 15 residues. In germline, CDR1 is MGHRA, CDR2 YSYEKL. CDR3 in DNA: TGCGCCAGCAGCCAACCCGACAGGGATCTACAGCCCCAGCATTTT. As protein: CASSQPDRDLQPQHF.